This T cell receptor beta chain was sequenced during a study of beta chain features in type 1 diabetes. Study conclusions and caveats: There was a moderate but significant shortening of TCRB CDR3s in all four CD4+ subsets of Type 1 diabetes patients.

cDNA synthesis used the whole RNA isolate, giving expressed TCRB sequences. Sequencing used immunoSEQ multiplex PCR; TCRdb keeps in-frame clones, though not all of them. The table includes a few hundred thousand clones, 16% detected once. Via the markers CD45RO/CCR7/CD25/CD127/CD95/CD27, stem cell-like memory, regulatory, central memory and naive CD4+ cells were sorted. Trimming took 4 bases from V and 7 from J, leaving 14 bases between them. This CDR3 contains 13 residues. Germline V lookup: CDR1 SGHRS, CDR2 YFSETQ. This clone was seen a few times. What it binds is not known. The sequence was collected from a man aged 30 to 39 with type 1 diabetes. V is TRBV5-1 and J is TRBJ2-5; D tentatively fits TRBD1 or TRBD2 (5 bases each). Sequences were obtained from naive CD4+ T cells from blood. The CDR3 DNA follows: TGCGCCAGCAGCGACCGGGACCGAGGGACCCAGTACTTC. It codes for CASSDRDRGTQYF.